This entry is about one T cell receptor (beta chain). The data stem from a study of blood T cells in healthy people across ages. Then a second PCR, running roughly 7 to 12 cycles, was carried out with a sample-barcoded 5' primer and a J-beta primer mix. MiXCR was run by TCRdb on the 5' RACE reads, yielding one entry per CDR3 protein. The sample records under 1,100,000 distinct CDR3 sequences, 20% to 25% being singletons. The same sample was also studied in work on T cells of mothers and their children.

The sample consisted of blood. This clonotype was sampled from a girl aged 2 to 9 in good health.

This chain's CDR3 is CASSFNLAGARNEQFF. CDR3 coding DNA: TGTGCCAGCAGCTTTAACCTCGCGGGAGCCCGCAATGAGCAGTTCTTC. The chain is built from TRBV7-9 and TRBJ2-5; 7 nucleotides align to TRBD2. TRBJ2-1 matches the DNA end more closely, so the J call is doubtful. Germline assignment: CDR1 SEHNR and CDR2 FQNEAQ (reference sequence). This CDR3 contains 16 residues.